These T cell receptor beta chains were read from a single sample in a study of post-analysis software for immune sequencing data. TCRdb processed the PCR reads anew with MiXCR; each CDR3 protein has one entry. The sample carries hundreds of thousands of distinct CDR3 sequences, around 50% recorded once. Sequencing used blood. The source of these receptors is a girl between 5 and 17 years old with multiple sclerosis. Both conserved end residues are part of each CDR3. A D gene is named only where the DNA matches it firmly. For some rows the clone size is stated as once, few or many, or as a class when expanded; others skip it.

j_call: TRBJ1-5
d_call: NA
clone_size: once
v_call: TRBV4-1
cdr3_aa: CASSQKTRDTNQPQHF
cdr3_nt: TGCGCCAGCAGCCAAAAAACCCGGGACACAAATCAGCCCCAGCATTTT

j_call: TRBJ2-1
d_call: TRBD2
clone_size: NA
v_call: TRBV5-1
cdr3_aa: CASSTLAGDVNEQFF
cdr3_nt: TGCGCCAGCAGCACATTAGCGGGGGACGTCAATGAGCAGTTCTTC

j_call: TRBJ1-4
d_call: NA
clone_size: few
v_call: TRBV7-2
cdr3_aa: CASSSRQGKLFF
cdr3_nt: TGTGCCAGCAGCTCCCGGCAGGGGAAGCTGTTTTTT

j_call: TRBJ2-1
d_call: NA
clone_size: NA
v_call: TRBV24-1
cdr3_aa: CATSDPSGPRNEQFF
cdr3_nt: TGTGCCACCAGTGACCCCAGCGGCCCTCGGAATGAGCAGTTCTTC

j_call: TRBJ2-7
d_call: TRBD1
clone_size: NA
v_call: TRBV6-1
cdr3_aa: CASSEAGTGVPLGQSQYF
cdr3_nt: TGTGCCAGCAGTGAAGCGGGGACAGGCGTGCCTTTGGGGCAGTCCCAGTACTTC

j_call: TRBJ2-1
d_call: TRBD1
clone_size: NA
v_call: TRBV15
cdr3_aa: CATSRDRHRGKDEQFF
cdr3_nt: TGTGCCACCAGCAGAGATCGGCACAGGGGAAAAGATGAGCAGTTCTTC

j_call: TRBJ2-7
d_call: TRBD2
clone_size: few
v_call: TRBV20-1
cdr3_aa: CSARNTGGPHEQYF
cdr3_nt: TGCAGTGCTAGGAATACGGGAGGGCCCCACGAGCAGTACTTC

j_call: TRBJ2-1
d_call: NA
clone_size: few
v_call: TRBV5-1
cdr3_aa: CASSSSSHNEQFF
cdr3_nt: TGCGCCAGCAGCTCAAGCAGCCACAATGAGCAGTTCTTC

j_call: TRBJ2-7
d_call: NA
clone_size: NA
v_call: TRBV29-1
cdr3_aa: CSVLTGPYYEQYF
cdr3_nt: TGCAGCGTTCTTACAGGGCCCTACTACGAGCAGTACTTC

j_call: TRBJ2-7
d_call: TRBD1
clone_size: NA
v_call: TRBV12-3/TRBV12-4
cdr3_aa: CASSPSDRGTDEQYF
cdr3_nt: TGTGCCAGCAGTCCTTCGGACAGGGGGACAGACGAGCAGTACTTC

j_call: TRBJ2-2
d_call: TRBD1
clone_size: NA
v_call: TRBV2
cdr3_aa: CASTFRDRGYTGELFF
cdr3_nt: TGTGCCAGCACCTTCCGGGACAGGGGATACACCGGGGAGCTGTTTTTT

j_call: TRBJ2-5
d_call: TRBD1
clone_size: NA
v_call: TRBV29-1
cdr3_aa: CSVGHRGLQETQYF
cdr3_nt: TGCAGCGTAGGTCACAGGGGCCTCCAAGAGACCCAGTACTTC